The next 16 T cell receptor beta chains were all read from a single sample in a study of T cell changes during pregnancy in multiple sclerosis. Only in-frame clones appear in the TCRdb table, and some are missing; sequencing was by immunoSEQ multiplex PCR. The table includes around 100,000 clones, 90% to 95% detected once. This specimen consisted of peripheral blood, obtained before pregnancy. The origin of the receptors is a female donor with multiple sclerosis, enrolled in a pregnancy study.

The chain couples TRBV4-2 to TRBJ1-2, with TRBD1 matching 9 bases. The trim removed 1 base at V and 9 bases at J, leaving 6 bases unmatched. Germline V lookup: CDR1 LGHNA, CDR2 YNFKEQ. The CDR3 contains 14 residues. The CDR3 reads CASSQVGQGDRYTF. CDR3 nucleotides: TGTGCCAGCAGCCAAGTGGGACAGGGTGATCGCTACACCTTC.

The chain has TRBV28 and TRBJ1-2; TRBD1 is a possible D gene (6 bases). The CDR3 contains 16 residues. Germline V gene sequence: CDR1 MDHEN, CDR2 SYDVKM. Trimming left V 3 bases short and J 5 bases short, with 19 bases between. The CDR3 DNA sequence: TGTGCCAGCAGTTTTCCGCCAGGGGAAAAAGGGTATGGCTACACCTTC. Its protein is CASSFPPGEKGYGYTF.

Only one count was recorded for this clone. CDR3 nucleotides: TGTGCCAGCAGTTTACGGACTCAACGCACAGATACGCAGTATTTT. Its translation: CASSLRTQRTDTQYF. The chain employs TRBV28 and TRBJ2-3; possibly TRBD2 for D (5 bases). Germline assignment: CDR1 MDHEN and CDR2 SYDVKM. Deletions cut 2 bases from V and 1 base from J, with 10 bases between. The CDR3 consists of 15 residues.

The chain carries TRBV5-1 and TRBJ2-5; 7 bases are shared with TRBD1. J gave up 2 bases and V 3 bases, and 4 bases lay outside the gene matches. Per germline, CDR1 SGHRS and CDR2 YFSETQ. CDR3 length: 14 amino acids. CDR3 DNA: TGCGCCAGCAGCTATGGACAGGCACAAGAGACCCAGTACTTC. Translated, it gives CASSYGQAQETQYF.

CDR3 region: CASSLGVQGRYYGYTF. Here the CDR3 DNA reads TGTGCCAGCAGCTTGGGTGTACAGGGGCGGTACTATGGCTACACCTTC. The chain employs TRBV5-6 and TRBJ1-2; 7 bases are a match to TRBD1. In germline, CDR1 is SGHDT, CDR2 YYEEEE. CDR3 length equals 16 residues. After removal of 0 bases from V and 3 bases from J, the junction contained 8 bases not matched to a gene.

The rearrangement links TRBV28 to TRBJ1-3; D not resolved. CDR3 size: 15 residues. V lost 6 bases to trimming and J lost 6 bases, with 18 bases between them. Germline lookup yields CDR1 MDHEN and CDR2 SYDVKM. CDR3 residues: CASSLPGPSENTIYF. CDR3 DNA: TGTGCCAGCAGCTTACCGGGTCCCAGCGAAAACACCATATATTTT.

The chain links TRBV11-3 to TRBJ1-1; 7 bases are a match to TRBD1. With 3 bases clipped from V and 4 bases from J, the junction kept 8 bases outside the gene matches. The V gene's germline CDR1 is SGHNT and CDR2 YENEEA. The CDR3 is 15 residues long. CDR3 sequence: CASSLEGAGGTEAFF. The DNA for the CDR3 is TGTGCCAGCAGCTTGGAGGGGGCCGGCGGCACTGAAGCTTTCTTT. Full variable domain (outside the CDR3, taken from reference TRBV11-3 and TRBJ1-1): EAGVVQSPRYKIIEKKQPVAFWCNPISGHNTLYWYLQNLGQGPELLIRYENEEAVDDSQLPKDRFSAERLKGVDSTLKIQPAELGDSAVYLCASSLEGAGGTEAFFGQGTRLTVV.

V usage is TRBV9 and J usage is TRBJ2-1; D possibly corresponds to TRBD1 (5 bases). Germline V gene lookup returns CDR1 SGDLS and CDR2 YYNGEE. The CDR3 contains 13 residues. The V and J ends lost 0 bases and 9 bases respectively, with 10 bases between them. CDR3 protein: CASSVEQGTEQFF. CDR3 in DNA: TGTGCCAGCAGCGTAGAGCAGGGAACTGAGCAGTTCTTC.

This clone came up once. The genes are TRBV29-1 and TRBJ1-2; 7 nucleotides agree with TRBD1. Unmatched junction bases numbered 8, after V lost 3 bases and J lost 4 bases. This CDR3 is 14 amino acids long. Germline-derived CDR1 and CDR2 are SQVTM and ANQGSEA. CDR3 nucleotides: TGCAGCGTTGATTTGACAGGGACTTCCTATGGCTACACCTTC. Protein product: CSVDLTGTSYGYTF.

The rearrangement links TRBV4-1 to TRBJ1-6; the match to TRBD1 covers 7 bases. V shed 5 bases and J 5 bases; nucleotides not matched to a gene: 15. The CDR3 runs to 18 residues. CDR1 and CDR2 from the germline V gene are MGHRA and YSYEKL. CDR3 loop: CASSKQNGMGQNNSPLHF. Here the CDR3 DNA reads TGCGCCAGCAGCAAGCAAAATGGGATGGGACAGAATAATTCACCCCTCCACTTT.

The chain couples TRBV28 to TRBJ2-5; D is perhaps TRBD2 (7 bases). The V gene lost 3 bases and the J gene lost 5 bases, with 13 bases spanning the gap. The CDR3 length is 14 residues. Germline CDR1 reads MDHEN; CDR2 reads SYDVKM. As DNA, the CDR3 is TGTGCCAGCAGTTTTAGGGGGGGGGCCGAGACCCAGTACTTC. As protein: CASSFRGGAETQYF.

The count of this clone is one. The chain uses TRBV25-1 and TRBJ2-3; D might be TRBD2 (5 bases). Trimming shortened V by 3 bases and J by 4 bases, and 11 bases separated the two germline ends. The CDR3 is 14 amino acids. CDR1 and CDR2 (germline): MGHDK, SYGVNS. The CDR3 loop reads CASSDHAGADTQYF. For the CDR3, the DNA is TGTGCCAGCAGTGACCACGCCGGGGCAGATACGCAGTATTTT.

The chain carries TRBV7-9 and TRBJ1-2; 8 nucleotides agree with TRBD1. V lost 4 bases to trimming and J lost 2 bases; unmatched junction nucleotides: 6. This CDR3 contains 15 residues. Germline CDR1 SEHNR, CDR2 FQNEAQ (reference sequence). CDR3 in DNA: TGTGCCAGCAGCTCCCAGACAGGGGACAACTATGGCTACACCTTC. It yields the protein CASSSQTGDNYGYTF.

The chain carries TRBV29-1 and TRBJ1-2; TRBD1 aligns across 10 bases. After removal of 3 bases from V and 4 bases from J, the junction contained 5 bases not matched to a gene. The germline V gene encodes CDR1 SQVTM and CDR2 ANQGSEA. The CDR3 is 14 residues long. In DNA form, the CDR3 reads TGCAGCGTTGACCGGGACAGGGGAGCCTATGGCTACACCTTC. Its translation is CSVDRDRGAYGYTF. Using reference TRBV29-1 and TRBJ1-2 for the parts outside the CDR3, the full variable domain is SAVISQKPSRDICQRGTSLTIQCQVDSQVTMMFWYRQQPGQSLTLIATANQGSEATYESGFVIDKFPISRPNLTFSTLTVSNMSPEDSSIYLCSVDRDRGAYGYTFGSGTRLTVV.

J is TRBJ1-2 and V is TRBV23-1; maybe TRBD1 (6 bases). TRBV23-1 is given ORF status, its function remaining uncertain. The germline V and J ends were trimmed by 6 bases and 4 bases, with 12 bases remaining between them. The CDR3 has 13 residues. The CDR3 is CASRDRPCYGYTF. The CDR3 DNA is TGCGCCAGCAGGGACAGACCCTGCTATGGCTACACCTTC.

V gene TRBV5-1 combines with J gene TRBJ2-7; D call uncertain. Germline CDR1 SGHRS, CDR2 YFSETQ. The CDR3 is made up of 16 amino acids. V was cut by 4 bases and J by 5 bases, with 22 bases left in between. CDR3 DNA: TGCGCCAGCAGCCCACAGATCAGAGCCCTGGGTCACGAGCAGTACTTC. Its protein is CASSPQIRALGHEQYF.